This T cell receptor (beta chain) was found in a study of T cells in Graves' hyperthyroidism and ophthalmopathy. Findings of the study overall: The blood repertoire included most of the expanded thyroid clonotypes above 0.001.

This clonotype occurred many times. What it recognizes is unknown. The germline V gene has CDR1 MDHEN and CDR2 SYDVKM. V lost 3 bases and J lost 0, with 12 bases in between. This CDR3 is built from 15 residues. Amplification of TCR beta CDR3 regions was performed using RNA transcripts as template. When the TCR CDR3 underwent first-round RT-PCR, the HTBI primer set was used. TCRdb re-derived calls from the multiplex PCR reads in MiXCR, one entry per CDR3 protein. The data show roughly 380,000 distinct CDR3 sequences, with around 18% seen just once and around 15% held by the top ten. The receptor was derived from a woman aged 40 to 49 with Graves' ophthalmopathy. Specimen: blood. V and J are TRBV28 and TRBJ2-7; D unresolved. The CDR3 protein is CASSFGSSSSYEQYF. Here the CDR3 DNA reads TGTGCCAGCAGTTTTGGAAGTAGTAGCTCCTACGAGCAGTACTTC.